This T cell receptor (beta chain) came from a study of identical twins. Study-wide points: The study based its conclusions on cross-sectional statistical analysis and did not follow the same donors. Within cord blood, abundant beta clonotypes carried fewer insertions, but memory repertoires showed no such trend.

Via MiXCR, TCRdb re-called the 5' RACE reads, giving one row per CDR3 protein. The sample consists of a few hundred thousand distinct CDR3 sequences, 6.5% to 9.5% of them appearing once. This CDR3 spans 13 amino acids. The ends were cut back, 5 bases at V and 5 bases at J, with 12 bases in the middle. Germline CDR1 reads MNHEY; CDR2 reads SMNVEV (reference sequence). Remarks on this clonotype: The antigen remains undetermined.

The data were also submitted as part of a second study, on yellow fever vaccine responses in identical twins.

The TCR comes from a woman between 18 and 30 years old in good health. The V call is TRBV27, the J call TRBJ2-5; D gene unclear. The sequencing input was CD8+ T cells sorted from blood. CDR3 in amino acids: CASSTGLGETQYF. CDR3 DNA: TGTGCCAGCAGTACGGGCCTGGGTGAGACCCAGTACTTC.